One and the same sample provided the 21 T cell receptor beta chains below, sequenced in a study of PD-1 blockade in classical Hodgkin lymphoma. Sequenced by immunoSEQ multiplex PCR; TCRdb stores in-frame clones only, minus some. The sample lists fewer than 100,000 clones, more than 90% occurring once. Every patient relapsed after autologous stem cell transplantation, and brentuximab vedotin exposure varied. The sequenced sample was peripheral blood mononuclear cells (PBMCs), obtained at baseline. These receptor sequences come from a human donor with classical Hodgkin lymphoma.

The CDR3 sequence: CAWSLDRGEPQHF. The CDR3 DNA reads TGTGCCTGGAGTTTAGACAGGGGTGAGCCCCAGCATTTT. V and J are TRBV30 and TRBJ1-5; 8 bases are shared with TRBD1. CDR1 is GTSNPN, CDR2 SVGIG, per germline (reference sequence). V was pared by 2 bases and J by 8 bases, with 5 bases of the junction left unmatched. The CDR3 sequence is 13 residues long.

V is TRBV7-9 and J is TRBJ2-5; D remains ambiguous. This CDR3 has 15 amino acids. Germline V gives CDR1 SEHNR, CDR2 FQNEAQ (reference sequence). Trimming removed 5 bases at V and 4 bases at J, with 17 bases between. The CDR3 loop is CASSHEADGPETQYF. CDR3 DNA: TGTGCCAGCAGCCACGAGGCAGATGGCCCAGAGACCCAGTACTTC.

The chain links TRBV27 to TRBJ2-3; D ambiguous. CDR1 is MNHEY, CDR2 SMNVEV, per germline (reference sequence). V gave up 6 bases and J gave up 4 bases, with 20 bases separating them. The CDR3 runs 16 residues. The CDR3 protein is CASSKSTIIVPDTQYF. In DNA, the CDR3 is TGTGCCAGCAGCAAATCCACGATCATAGTCCCAGATACGCAGTATTTT.

A few counts support this clone. The V call is TRBV7-2, the J call TRBJ1-5; D not resolved. The V gene's germline CDR1 is SGHTA and CDR2 FQGNSA. V dropped 5 bases and J dropped 4 bases, with 6 bases sitting between them. This CDR3 region has 12 residues. CDR3 nucleotide sequence: TGTGCCAGCAGCCTGAAAAATCAGCCCCAGCATTTT. Its protein product is CASSLKNQPQHF.

This clone occurred a few times. This CDR3 is CASDETGDTEAFF. Written as DNA, the CDR3 is TGCGCCAGCGATGAAACAGGGGACACTGAAGCTTTCTTT. The rearrangement joins TRBV5-1 to TRBJ1-1; TRBD1 matches 7 bases. Germline CDR1 is SGHRS and CDR2 is YFSETQ. There are 13 residues in the CDR3. Trimming cost V 7 bases and J 3 bases; bases outside gene matches: 6.

CDR3 protein: CATSNRETQYF. CDR3 in DNA: TGTGCCACCAGCAATCGTGAGACCCAGTACTTC. The chain recombines TRBV15 with TRBJ2-5; D unclear. The CDR3 is 11 residues long. CDR1 LNHNV and CDR2 YYDKDF come from the germline V gene (reference sequence). The V end was cut by 4 bases, the J end by 5 bases, with 5 bases between.

The chain's CDR3 is CASSSVAWQMNTEAFF. CDR3 nucleotide sequence: TGCGCCAGCAGCTCGGTCGCGTGGCAGATGAACACTGAAGCTTTCTTT. The chain links TRBV5-1 to TRBJ1-1; D gene uncertain. Trimming removed 3 bases at V and 0 bases at J, with 15 bases between. Germline V CDR1 and CDR2: SGHRS, YFSETQ. This CDR3 has 16 amino acids.

Notes on this clone: In the same sample, other DNA sequences code for this CDR3. This rearrangement joins TRBV5-1 to TRBJ2-3; D ambiguous. V was shortened by 4 bases and J by 1 base, with 4 bases between the two germline ends. The germline CDR1 and CDR2 sequences are SGHRS and YFSETQ. This CDR3 spans 12 amino acids. In nucleotides, the CDR3 is TGCGCCAGCAGCCCCCGCACAGATACGCAGTATTTT. This translates into CASSPRTDTQYF.

For the CDR3, the DNA is TGCAGTGCTAGTGGACCCAACCTGCAGTTCTTC. Protein sequence: CSASGPNLQFF. V usage is TRBV20-1 and J usage is TRBJ2-1; unclear D gene. Deletions cut 3 bases from V and 12 bases from J, with 12 bases between. The CDR3 covers 11 residues. The germline CDR1 and CDR2 sequences are DFQATT and SNEGSKA (reference sequence).

This rearrangement joins TRBV4-2 to TRBJ1-5; D is perhaps TRBD1 (5 bases). CDR3 length: 14 amino acids. In germline, CDR1 is LGHNA, CDR2 YNFKEQ. V was shortened by 1 base and J by 6 bases, with 10 bases between the two germline ends. The CDR3: CASSQAPGTQPQHF. The CDR3 DNA reads as TGTGCCAGCAGCCAAGCACCAGGGACTCAGCCCCAGCATTTT.

This chain connects TRBV6-5 to TRBJ1-1; 9 bases are a match to TRBD1. The CDR3 runs 14 residues. V trimming: 2 bases; J trimming: 5 bases; junction bases outside the gene matches: 3. Germline V gene data show CDR1 as MNHEY and CDR2 as SVGAGI. This chain's CDR3 is CASSYDRGETEAFF. The CDR3, as DNA: TGTGCCAGCAGTTACGACAGGGGGGAGACTGAAGCTTTCTTT.

V is TRBV28 and J is TRBJ2-5; either TRBD1 or TRBD2 may supply D (6 bases each). Germline CDR1 MDHEN, CDR2 SYDVKM. This CDR3 has 13 residues. The CDR3 protein is CSHGGWGAETQYF. The CDR3 DNA is TGTTCCCACGGGGGCTGGGGGGCAGAGACCCAGTACTTC.

The V call is TRBV5-6, the J call TRBJ2-7; tentative D call: TRBD2 (6 bases). In germline, CDR1 is SGHDT, CDR2 YYEEEE. The V end lost 6 bases, the J end lost 3 bases, and 16 bases lay between the germline ends. This CDR3 region has 14 residues. CDR3: CASTKAWEDYEQYF. CDR3 nucleotides: TGTGCCAGCACCAAAGCCTGGGAGGACTACGAGCAGTACTTC.

The chain uses TRBV5-1 and TRBJ1-1, with a tentative D call TRBD1 (6 bases). Germline-derived CDR1 and CDR2 are SGHRS and YFSETQ. V was cut by 4 bases and J by 7 bases, with 14 bases left in between. This CDR3 contains 13 residues. The CDR3 DNA follows: TGCGCCAGCAGCCTGGGGGGCCACAGTGAAGCTTTCTTT. Encoded protein: CASSLGGHSEAFF.

The chain carries TRBV28 and TRBJ2-6; D is ambiguous. V dropped 1 base and J dropped 4 bases, with 8 bases sitting between them. From germline, CDR1 is MDHEN and CDR2 SYDVKM. This CDR3 has 15 amino acids. The CDR3 sequence is CASSLSLGGANVLTF. The CDR3 DNA is TGTGCCAGCAGTTTATCGTTGGGCGGGGCCAACGTCCTGACTTTC.

The chain joins TRBV7-2 to TRBJ2-7; 8 bases fit TRBD2. Trimming at V came to 0 bases and at J to 4 bases, leaving 11 bases not matched to a gene. This CDR3 contains 17 residues. Germline V lookup: CDR1 SGHTA, CDR2 FQGNSA. The CDR3 nucleotides are TGTGCCAGCAGCTTAGCAGTAATGAGCGGGAGCTTTTACGAGCAGTACTTC. Its protein product is CASSLAVMSGSFYEQYF.

The chain combines TRBV9 with TRBJ1-2, with D unclear. The CDR3 contains 13 residues. The V end lost 7 bases, the J end lost 10 bases, and 20 bases lay between the germline ends. In germline, CDR1 is SGDLS, CDR2 YYNGEE. CDR3 DNA: TGTGCCAGCCTTGGGCCTTCCTCTATTATCTACACCTTC. As protein: CASLGPSSIIYTF.

V gene TRBV2 combines with J gene TRBJ2-3, with 8 positions matching TRBD1. Germline CDR1 SNHLY, CDR2 FYNNEI. This CDR3 has 14 amino acids. Trimming removed 4 bases from V and 6 bases from J; junction bases left unmatched: 6. The CDR3 sequence is CASSGRTGMDTQYF. The CDR3 DNA reads as TGTGCCAGCAGTGGGAGGACAGGGATGGATACGCAGTATTTT.

The rearrangement uses TRBV28 and TRBJ2-3, with TRBD2 identical over 9 bases. Trimming at V came to 7 bases and at J to 6 bases, leaving 14 bases not matched to a gene. Germline loops: CDR1 MDHEN, CDR2 SYDVKM. This CDR3 contains 16 residues. In DNA, the CDR3 is TGTGCCAGCACCCTAGGTCGTAGCGGGAGAGGCGATACGCAGTATTTT. The encoded protein is CASTLGRSGRGDTQYF.

This chain connects TRBV29-1 to TRBJ2-7; D remains unclear. Germline V gene data show CDR1 as SQVTM and CDR2 as ANQGSEA. This CDR3 is 12 amino acids long. Between the trimmed V and J ends, which lost 4 bases and 3 bases, there was a span of 10 bases. CDR3 protein: CSVGGGNYEQYF. CDR3 coding DNA: TGCAGCGTTGGAGGTGGGAACTACGAGCAGTACTTC.

The rearrangement joins TRBV6-5 to TRBJ1-3; D remains ambiguous. With 5 bases removed from V and 6 bases from J, the gap between germline ends came to 11 bases. The CDR3 loop spans 13 amino acids. Germline CDR1 MNHEY, CDR2 SVGAGI. CDR3 amino acids: CASSLTLQNTIYF. As DNA, the CDR3 is TGTGCCAGCAGTCTTACTCTGCAAAACACCATATATTTT.